These 16 T cell receptor beta chains share one sample of origin, sequenced in a study of blood T cell repertoires in COVID-19. Clones were sequenced by immunoSEQ multiplex PCR, and TCRdb holds only the in-frame ones, with some missing. The sample records some 290,000 clones, 85% to 95% being singletons. The sequenced sample was PBMCs or T cells enriched from blood (not recorded which). The receptors originated from a woman younger than 45 who had been exposed to COVID-19.

The rearrangement uses TRBV11-3 and TRBJ1-1; D gene unclear. Germline CDR1 SGHNT, CDR2 YENEEA. The CDR3 is 14 amino acids. The V and J ends lost 5 bases and 3 bases respectively, with 13 bases between them. CDR3 DNA: TGTGCCAGCAGCCTGGATTTTCGGGACACTGAAGCTTTCTTT. Residues: CASSLDFRDTEAFF.

This clone has just one count. The CDR3 region has the DNA TGTGCCAGCAGTTTAGATGGGAGGTATGGCTACACCTTC. Amino acid sequence: CASSLDGRYGYTF. The gene calls are TRBV2 and TRBJ1-2; no firm D call. Trimming left V 5 bases short and J 5 bases short, with 12 bases between. This CDR3 comprises 13 residues. CDR1 is SNHLY and CDR2 is FYNNEI in the germline V gene.

A single count supports this clone. The chain couples TRBV9 to TRBJ1-2, with D unresolved. Germline lookup yields CDR1 SGDLS and CDR2 YYNGEE. V was shortened by 3 bases and J by 4 bases, with 16 bases between the two germline ends. The CDR3 has 15 residues. In DNA form, the CDR3 reads TGTGCCAGCAGCGCGGACGGGGTTACGACCTATGGCTACACCTTC. Translation: CASSADGVTTYGYTF.

This clone came up once. The chain uses TRBV10-3 and TRBJ1-2; tentative D call: TRBD1 (5 bases). The CDR3 is made up of 14 amino acids. V shed 0 bases and J shed 2 bases, with 7 bases lying between them. Germline-derived CDR1 and CDR2 are ENHRY and SYGVKD. The CDR3: CAISESRGNYGYTF. The CDR3 DNA is TGTGCCATCAGTGAGTCCCGGGGGAACTATGGCTACACCTTC.

The chain has TRBV14 and TRBJ1-1; 7 bases map to TRBD1. Germline CDR1 and CDR2: SGHDN and FVKESK. Germline trimming cut 1 base from V and 1 base from J; bases unmatched to any gene: 3. The CDR3 sequence is 15 residues long. The CDR3 nucleotides are TGTGCCAGCAGCCAAGGGGGACAGCGGAACACTGAAGCTTTCTTT. Encoded protein: CASSQGGQRNTEAFF. Complete variable domain (other parts from reference TRBV14 and TRBJ1-1): EAGVTQFPSHSVIEKGQTVTLRCDPISGHDNLYWYRRVMGKEIKFLLHFVKESKQDESGMPNNRFLAERTGGTYSTLKVQPAELEDSGVYFCASSQGGQRNTEAFFGQGTRLTVV.

J is TRBJ1-2 and V is TRBV18; D not certain. CDR3 length equals 14 residues. Trimming pared 3 bases from V and 12 bases from J, leaving 20 bases between. Germline assignment: CDR1 KGHSH and CDR2 LQKENI. Here the CDR3 DNA reads TGTGCCAGCTCACCTACGAAGACTAGTGGGAGGAACACCTTC. Translating it yields CASSPTKTSGRNTF.

The J gene is TRBJ2-3, the V gene TRBV27, with D unclear. Looked up from germline, CDR1 is MNHEY and CDR2 is SMNVEV (reference sequence). V was pared by 3 bases and J by 5 bases, with 6 bases between. The CDR3 runs 12 residues. DNA of the CDR3: TGTGCCAGCAGTTTTCTTTTAGATACGCAGTATTTT. Translated, it gives CASSFLLDTQYF.

V usage is TRBV7-9 and J usage is TRBJ1-6; maybe TRBD1 (6 bases). The CDR3 has 13 amino acids. Between the trimmed V and J ends, which lost 5 bases and 8 bases, there was a span of 10 bases. Per germline, CDR1 SEHNR and CDR2 FQNEAQ (reference sequence). This CDR3 is CASSPWTDSPLHF. As DNA, the CDR3 is TGTGCCAGCAGCCCGTGGACAGATTCACCCCTCCACTTT.

The chain uses TRBV7-2 and TRBJ2-5; possible D gene TRBD1, 5 bases. V was cut by 2 bases and J by 5 bases, with 9 bases left in between. The CDR3 is 13 residues long. Per the germline V gene, CDR1 is SGHTA and CDR2 is FQGNSA. The CDR3 region is CASSLSRVETQYF. The DNA of the CDR3 is TGTGCCAGCAGCTTATCCAGGGTGGAGACCCAGTACTTC.

The rearrangement links TRBV9 to TRBJ2-1, with a tentative D call TRBD1 (7 bases). The germline CDR1 and CDR2 sequences are SGDLS and YYNGEE. V was shortened by 3 bases and J by 12 bases, with 25 bases between the two germline ends. The CDR3 is made up of 16 amino acids. In DNA form, the CDR3 reads TGTGCCAGCAGCGGAAATAGGGGGCGATCGACTAGAGGGCAGTTCTTC. It specifies CASSGNRGRSTRGQFF.

The chain couples TRBV19 to TRBJ2-7, with 7 positions matching TRBD2. This CDR3 comprises 14 residues. CDR1 is LNHDA, CDR2 SQIVND, per germline (reference sequence). The junction had 5 bases not matched to a gene; V was cut back by 4 bases and J by 2 bases. Here the CDR3 reads CASSKTGGAYEQYF. The DNA of the CDR3 is TGTGCCAGTAGTAAAACGGGGGGAGCCTACGAGCAGTACTTC.

The chain recombines TRBV7-9 with TRBJ1-2; possibly TRBD1 for D (6 bases). The germline V and J ends were trimmed by 5 bases and 2 bases, with 21 bases remaining between them. CDR3 length: 17 amino acids. The germline V gene has CDR1 SEHNR and CDR2 FQNEAQ (reference sequence). CDR3 sequence: CASSPMGQGQSNYGYTF. The DNA for the CDR3 is TGTGCCAGCAGCCCGATGGGACAAGGACAATCAAACTATGGCTACACCTTC.

V usage is TRBV20-1 and J usage is TRBJ2-2; tentatively, D is TRBD1 (5 bases). Between the trimmed V and J ends, which lost 3 bases and 4 bases, there was a span of 15 bases. CDR1 and CDR2 from the germline V gene are DFQATT and SNEGSKA (reference sequence). The CDR3 sequence is 15 residues long. This CDR3 is CSASPAGITTGELFF. The CDR3 region has the DNA TGCAGTGCTAGTCCGGCAGGGATAACCACCGGGGAGCTGTTTTTT.

J is TRBJ2-7 and V is TRBV5-6; D unclear. The CDR3 loop spans 13 amino acids. Looked up from germline, CDR1 is SGHDT and CDR2 is YYEEEE. V was clipped by 7 bases and J by 0 bases, with 11 bases between them. The DNA of the CDR3 is TGTGCCAGCTTCGGTGGTAGCTCCTACGAGCAGTACTTC. Translating it yields CASFGGSSYEQYF.

This clone has a single count. The chain has TRBV4-3 and TRBJ2-7, with 8 bases fitting TRBD1. The CDR3 is made up of 18 amino acids. V was pared by 0 bases and J by 7 bases, with 17 bases of the junction left unmatched. Germline loops: CDR1 LGHNA, CDR2 YSLEER. CDR3 sequence: CASSQDYGIKLGDREQYF. DNA for the CDR3: TGCGCCAGCAGCCAAGATTATGGGATTAAGTTAGGGGACAGGGAGCAGTACTTC.

The rearrangement joins TRBV7-9 to TRBJ2-3, with D possibly matching TRBD2 (6 bases). The ends were cut back, 6 bases at V and 0 bases at J, with 10 bases in the middle. The germline CDR1 and CDR2 sequences are SEHNR and FQNEAQ (reference sequence). The CDR3 consists of 14 residues. The CDR3 coding sequence is TGTGCCAGCAGAAAAGGACTAAGCACAGATACGCAGTATTTT. This sequence encodes CASRKGLSTDTQYF.